This TCR beta chain appears in the sequencing data of a study of a mutant IDH1 vaccine in newly diagnosed glioma. Across the study: All eight of the vaccinations patients received fell in weeks 1, 3, 5, 7, 11, 15, 19 and 23. In some groups vaccination began 4-6 weeks post-radiotherapy; others received it with temozolomide. Earlier treatment was radiotherapy, temozolomide, or both, with most getting both.

This CDR3 comprises 11 residues. Of note for this clone: The target antigen is unknown.

Documented time point: week 23, last vaccination. Doses consisted of 300 ug of mutant IDH1 20-mer peptide each, paired with topical imiquimod. Donor diagnoses consisted of new WHO grade 3 or 4 IDH1-mutant, ATRX-lost astrocytomas. Produced via immunoSEQ multiplex PCR; TCRdb's table is partial and in-frame only. The profile covers approximately 60,000 clones, with 87% appearing a single time and around 1.5% taken by the ten largest. This specimen was PBMCs, taken from a glioma patient whose treatment included an IDH1 peptide vaccine. This chain uses TRBV21-1 with TRBJ2-7. TRBV21-1 has pseudogene status. The receptor's source is a man aged 40-49 years with glioma. CDR3 DNA sequence: TGTGCCAGTCATTCTCATGGGGAGCAGTACTTC. This encodes CASHSHGEQYF.